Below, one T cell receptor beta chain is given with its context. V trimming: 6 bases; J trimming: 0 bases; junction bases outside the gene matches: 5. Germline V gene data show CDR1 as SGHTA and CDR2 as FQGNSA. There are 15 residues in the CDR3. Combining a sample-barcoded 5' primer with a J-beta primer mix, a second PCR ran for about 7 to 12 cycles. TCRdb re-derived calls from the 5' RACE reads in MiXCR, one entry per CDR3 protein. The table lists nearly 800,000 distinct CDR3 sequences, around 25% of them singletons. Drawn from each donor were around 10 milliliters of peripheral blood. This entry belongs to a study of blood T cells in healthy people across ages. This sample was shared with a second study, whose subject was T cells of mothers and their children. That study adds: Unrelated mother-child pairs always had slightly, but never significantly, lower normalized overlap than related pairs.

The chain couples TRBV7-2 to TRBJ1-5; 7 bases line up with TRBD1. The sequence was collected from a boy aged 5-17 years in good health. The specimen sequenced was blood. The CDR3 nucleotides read TGTGCCAGCAGTCGGGACAGCAATAGCAATCAGCCCCAGCATTTT. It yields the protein CASSRDSNSNQPQHF.